The 25 T cell receptor beta chains listed next were all sequenced from one sample in a study of technical replicates of blood from a handful of donors. Libraries were prepared by immunoSEQ multiplex PCR; TCRdb keeps only in-frame clonotypes and omits some of them. The sample has around 79,000 clones; 75% to 95% are singletons. Sequenced: T cells isolated from PBMCs. These receptors all stem from a human donor in good health. Some clones in this sample may be carry-over from other donors' samples.

This chain links TRBV19 with TRBJ2-3; weak D call: TRBD1 (6 bases). The germline CDR1 and CDR2 sequences are LNHDA and SQIVND (reference sequence). Trimming stripped 9 bases from V and 5 bases from J, with 21 bases between. The CDR3 runs 15 residues. The CDR3 sequence: CASQTEWGQGDTQYF. For the CDR3, the DNA is TGTGCCAGCCAAACGGAGTGGGGGCAGGGAGATACGCAGTATTTT. Full variable domain (outside the CDR3, taken from reference TRBV19 and TRBJ2-3): DGGITQSPKYLFRKEGQNVTLSCEQNLNHDAMYWYRQDPGQGLRLIYYSQIVNDFQKGDIAEGYSVSREKKESFPLTVTSAQKNPTAFYLCASQTEWGQGDTQYFGPGTRLTVL.

The CDR3, as DNA: TGTGCCAGCAGCCAAGCGACAGGGGGAAATCAGCCCCAGCATTTT. This gives the protein CASSQATGGNQPQHF. The gene calls are TRBV28 and TRBJ1-5, with 9 bases identical to TRBD1. The germline V gene encodes CDR1 MDHEN and CDR2 SYDVKM. The CDR3 sequence is 15 residues long. V lost 6 bases, J lost 4 bases, and 7 bases stayed unmatched.

J is TRBJ1-5 and V is TRBV13; D is perhaps TRBD1 (5 bases). Looked up from germline, CDR1 is PRHDT and CDR2 is FYEKMQ (reference sequence). Deletions cut 5 bases from V and 7 bases from J, with 12 bases between. There are 13 residues in the CDR3. The CDR3, as DNA: TGTGCCAGCAGCCAATCCAGGGAACAGCCCCAGCATTTT. It yields the protein CASSQSREQPQHF.

CDR3: CASSIASGGVYEQYF. The CDR3 DNA reads TGTGCCAGTAGTATAGCGAGCGGGGGAGTCTACGAGCAGTACTTC. This sequence joins TRBV19 and TRBJ2-7; 8 bases are shared with TRBD2. The CDR3 covers 15 residues. Trimming removed 1 base from V and 3 bases from J; junction bases left unmatched: 5. From germline, CDR1 is LNHDA and CDR2 SQIVND (reference sequence).

The J gene is TRBJ2-3, the V gene TRBV29-1; tentatively, D is TRBD2 (6 bases). Germline V CDR1 and CDR2: SQVTM, ANQGSEA. This CDR3 is 15 amino acids long. V was pared by 0 bases and J by 5 bases, with 15 bases between. The CDR3: CSVEEGGSFQDTQYF. Written as DNA, the CDR3 is TGCAGCGTTGAAGAGGGGGGATCTTTCCAAGATACGCAGTATTTT.

The table lists this clone with a count of one. The chain couples TRBV7-2 to TRBJ2-3; 9 positions match TRBD2. CDR3 length equals 15 residues. The germline V gene encodes CDR1 SGHTA and CDR2 FQGNSA. J gave up 1 base and V 4 bases, and 3 bases lay outside the gene matches. The CDR3 nucleotides are TGTGCCAGCAGCTCAGTAGCGGGAGGCACAGATACGCAGTATTTT. Its translation: CASSSVAGGTDTQYF.

This chain connects TRBV5-1 to TRBJ2-3; 10 bases are a match to TRBD2. The CDR3 has 18 amino acids. Germline loops: CDR1 SGHRS, CDR2 YFSETQ. The J segment lost 1 base and the V segment lost 0 bases, leaving 8 bases of the junction unmatched. The CDR3, as DNA: TGCGCCAGCAGCTTGGGCCTAGCGGGAGTTCCTGGCACAGATACGCAGTATTTT. It yields the protein CASSLGLAGVPGTDTQYF.

The chain is built from TRBV6-1 and TRBJ2-7; no clear D gene. Trimming removed 2 bases at V and 5 bases at J, with 10 bases between. This CDR3 comprises 13 residues. Germline CDR1 is MNHNS and CDR2 is SASEGT. CDR3 sequence: CASSEYLGNEQYF. The DNA for the CDR3 is TGTGCCAGCAGTGAATATCTGGGCAACGAGCAGTACTTC.

The chain uses TRBV27 and TRBJ2-7; D perhaps matches TRBD1 (5 bases). This CDR3 region has 13 residues. V was clipped by 4 bases and J by 3 bases, with 10 bases between them. CDR1 MNHEY and CDR2 SMNVEV come from the germline V gene (reference sequence). CDR3 amino acids: CASSYVQGYEQYF. CDR3 coding DNA: TGTGCCAGCAGTTACGTCCAGGGCTACGAGCAGTACTTC.

The V call is TRBV7-3, the J call TRBJ2-3, with D hard to call. Per germline, CDR1 SGHTA and CDR2 FQGTGA. The CDR3 totals 14 residues. Trimming removed 2 bases from V and 0 bases from J, with 6 bases in between. The CDR3 sequence: CASSLETSTDTQYF. The CDR3 DNA reads TGTGCCAGCAGCTTAGAGACAAGCACAGATACGCAGTATTTT. Full variable domain (missing parts from reference TRBV7-3 and TRBJ2-3): GAGVSQTPSNKVTEKGKYVELRCDPISGHTALYWYRQSLGQGPEFLIYFQGTGAADDSGLPNDRFFAVRPEGSVSTLKIQRTERGDSAVYLCASSLETSTDTQYFGPGTRLTVL.

The V call is TRBV27, the J call TRBJ2-7; no clear D. CDR3 length: 15 amino acids. Trimming took 3 bases from V and 0 from J, leaving 12 bases between them. Germline CDR1 is MNHEY and CDR2 is SMNVEV (reference sequence). Written as DNA, the CDR3 is TGTGCCAGCAGTTTTTCGTACAGCTTCTCCTACGAGCAGTACTTC. This codes for CASSFSYSFSYEQYF.

The chain uses TRBV7-3 and TRBJ2-5, with a tentative D call TRBD2 (6 bases). Between the trimmed V and J ends, which lost 5 bases and 4 bases, there was a span of 11 bases. CDR1 and CDR2 from the germline V gene are SGHTA and FQGTGA. This CDR3 region has 13 residues. CDR3: CASSLRLGETQYF. The CDR3 bases are TGTGCCAGCAGCCTCCGACTAGGAGAGACCCAGTACTTC.

The V and J genes are TRBV28 and TRBJ2-3, with D perhaps matching TRBD2 (6 bases). This CDR3 has 19 amino acids. CDR1 and CDR2 (germline): MDHEN, SYDVKM. Trimming removed 3 bases from V and 0 bases from J, with 22 bases in between. CDR3 coding DNA: TGTGCCAGCAGTTTCACCTGGGGGGATATAGGGACTAGCACAGATACGCAGTATTTT. Protein sequence: CASSFTWGDIGTSTDTQYF.

The chain combines TRBV7-2 with TRBJ2-7; 11 bases line up with TRBD2. CDR1 is SGHTA and CDR2 is FQGNSA in the germline V gene. After removal of 5 bases from V and 0 bases from J, the junction contained 12 bases not matched to a gene. The CDR3 is made up of 18 amino acids. CDR3 nucleotides: TGTGCCAGCAGCCATGGGGCTAGCGGGAGGACGACCTCCTACGAGCAGTACTTC. It encodes CASSHGASGRTTSYEQYF.

V usage is TRBV9 and J usage is TRBJ2-5; 9 bases match TRBD2. Trimming at V came to 3 bases and at J to 5 bases, leaving 14 bases not matched to a gene. The CDR3 sequence is 17 residues long. Per germline, CDR1 SGDLS and CDR2 YYNGEE. CDR3 nucleotide sequence: TGTGCCAGCAGCGGCGAAGGGGAGCGGGAGGCTCAGGAGACCCAGTACTTC. This sequence encodes CASSGEGEREAQETQYF.

The V gene is TRBV21-1, the J gene TRBJ2-5; the table's D call of TRBD1 was not tested on the DNA. TRBV21-1 is a pseudogene segment. The CDR3 contains 13 residues. The CDR3 reads CASSWTEQETQYF. The CDR3 DNA is TGTGCCAGCAGCTGGACAGAACAAGAGACCCAGTACTTC.

V is TRBV2 and J is TRBJ2-5; tentatively, D is TRBD2 (5 bases). Germline CDR1 reads SNHLY; CDR2 reads FYNNEI. V dropped 0 bases and J dropped 7 bases, with 12 bases sitting between them. The CDR3 totals 14 residues. CDR3 residues: CASSEAGAAGTQYF. Written as DNA, the CDR3 is TGTGCCAGCAGTGAAGCGGGAGCGGCAGGGACCCAGTACTTC.

V is TRBV27 and J is TRBJ1-3, with a weak D call TRBD1 (5 bases). Germline V gene data show CDR1 as MNHEY and CDR2 as SMNVEV (reference sequence). The length of the CDR3 is 15 residues. The ends were cut back, 4 bases at V and 4 bases at J, with 14 bases in the middle. In nucleotides, the CDR3 is TGTGCCAGCAGTTCAGGGAGGCGAGCGGGAAACACCATATATTTT. This codes for CASSSGRRAGNTIYF.

J is TRBJ1-2 and V is TRBV2; 7 bases line up with TRBD1. The CDR3 runs to 16 residues. Germline V gene data show CDR1 as SNHLY and CDR2 as FYNNEI. V was clipped by 2 bases and J by 4 bases; unmatched bases: 10. The CDR3 loop is CASSEISRTGPYGYTF. DNA for the CDR3: TGTGCCAGCAGTGAAATTTCAAGGACAGGTCCCTATGGCTACACCTTC.

The chain uses TRBV19 and TRBJ2-1, with 9 bases that match TRBD2. Per germline, CDR1 LNHDA and CDR2 SQIVND (reference sequence). This CDR3 is built from 13 residues. V lost 11 bases and J lost 4; bases outside the gene matches: 6. The CDR3 sequence: CAATSGFYNEQFF. In DNA, the CDR3 is TGTGCCGCGACTAGCGGATTTTACAATGAGCAGTTCTTC.

V usage is TRBV19 and J usage is TRBJ2-7, with a weak D call TRBD2 (6 bases). Germline V gene sequence: CDR1 LNHDA, CDR2 SQIVND (reference sequence). V lost 5 bases and J lost 5, with 16 bases in between. The CDR3 has 14 amino acids. DNA for the CDR3: TGTGCCAGTAGTCCCCTGCGGGAACTCAACGAGCAGTACTTC. Translated: CASSPLRELNEQYF.

The V gene is TRBV27, the J gene TRBJ2-1, with 7 bases identical to TRBD2. The V and J ends lost 8 bases and 7 bases, in that order; junction bases with no gene match: 11. Per germline, CDR1 MNHEY and CDR2 SMNVEV (reference sequence). The CDR3 runs to 14 residues. For the CDR3, the DNA is TGTGCCAGCGCTTTGGGGAGGGGAATAAATGAGCAGTTCTTC. Translating gives CASALGRGINEQFF.

V is TRBV7-6 and J is TRBJ1-1; D remains unclear. The length of the CDR3 is 15 residues. Trimming shortened V by 2 bases and J by 1 base, and 11 bases separated the two germline ends. Germline V gene data show CDR1 as SGHVS and CDR2 as FNYEAQ. This chain's CDR3 is CASSLSISGNTEAFF. The CDR3 DNA reads TGTGCCAGCAGCTTAAGCATCTCAGGGAACACTGAAGCTTTCTTT.

The chain joins TRBV9 to TRBJ2-7; 7 positions match TRBD2. CDR1 is SGDLS, CDR2 YYNGEE, per germline. V lost 6 bases to trimming and J lost 5 bases; unmatched junction nucleotides: 11. The CDR3 spans 14 residues. The CDR3, as DNA: TGTGCCAGCACCTTAGCGGGTGACACCCACGAGCAGTACTTC. Its protein is CASTLAGDTHEQYF.

The rearrangement links TRBV18 to TRBJ2-1; 9 bases align to TRBD2. The germline CDR1 and CDR2 sequences are KGHSH and LQKENI. J was trimmed by 4 bases and V by 2 bases; bases with no gene match: 6. The CDR3 is 16 residues long. The CDR3 spells CASSPGSTSGYNEQFF. The CDR3 nucleotides read TGTGCCAGCTCACCAGGATCTACTAGCGGGTACAATGAGCAGTTCTTC.